The rows below give T cell receptor beta chains drawn from one sample of a study of T cell changes during pregnancy in multiple sclerosis. Measured with immunoSEQ multiplex PCR; TCRdb has only the in-frame clones, and not every one. There are roughly 110,000 clones in the sample; roughly nine tenths occur only once, and 1.6% lies in the top ten. Source: peripheral blood, taken before pregnancy. These receptors originate from a female donor with multiple sclerosis, enrolled in a pregnancy study. CDR3s include the opening cysteine and the closing phenylalanine or tryptophan. A D gene is named only where the DNA matches it firmly. Some rows have no size entry. The others give once, few or many, or a class for an expanded clone.

d_gene	abundance	v_gene	j_gene	CDR3nt	CDR3aa
NA	few	TRBV15	TRBJ1-6	TGTGCCACCAGGACACAGGGAAGAAGGGATTCACCCCTCCACTTT	CATRTQGRRDSPLHF
TRBD1	NA	TRBV7-8	TRBJ1-5	TGTGCCAGCAGCCCGACAGGGGGAAGCAATCAGCCCCAGCATTTT	CASSPTGGSNQPQHF
TRBD1	NA	TRBV9	TRBJ2-3	TGTGCCAGCAGCTTGACAGGGGCCCGCACAGATACGCAGTATTTT	CASSLTGARTDTQYF
NA	NA	TRBV28	TRBJ2-7	TGTGCCAGCAGTTTAACGGGAATCCTCCACGAGCAGTACTTC	CASSLTGILHEQYF
NA	NA	TRBV7-3	TRBJ2-7	TGTGCCAGCAGCTTAGATTCGGGGGACGAGCAGTACTTC	CASSLDSGDEQYF
TRBD1	NA	TRBV6-5	TRBJ1-6	TGTGCCAGCAGTACCCCGACAGGGAGGCGTGCACCCCTCCACTTT	CASSTPTGRRAPLHF
TRBD1	NA	TRBV19	TRBJ1-2	TGTGCCAGTATTGGGGACAGAATCTATGGCTACACCTTC	CASIGDRIYGYTF
NA	NA	TRBV11-3	TRBJ1-2	TGTGCCAGCAGCTTTAAGCGGACAGATGGCTACACCTTC	CASSFKRTDGYTF
TRBD2	NA	TRBV19	TRBJ2-5	TGTGCCAGTAGTCCCCGGGAGGTACAAGAGACCCAGTACTTC	CASSPREVQETQYF
TRBD2	NA	TRBV5-4	TRBJ2-7	TGTGCCAGCAGCCAAGAACTAGCGGGAGGAGACGAGCAGTACTTC	CASSQELAGGDEQYF
NA	NA	TRBV19	TRBJ2-3	TGTGCCCGGAGTGGTACCATCGCAGATACGCAGTATTTT	CARSGTIADTQYF
NA	once	TRBV19	TRBJ1-1	TGTGCCAGTAGTATTGGGCAATCGAACACTGAAGCTTTCTTT	CASSIGQSNTEAFF
TRBD1	NA	TRBV5-1	TRBJ1-1	TGCGCCAGCAGCTTGGTAGGACAGGGGGCCTACGTGAACACTGAAGCTTTCTTT	CASSLVGQGAYVNTEAFF
NA	NA	TRBV6-6	TRBJ1-6	TGTGCCAGCAGTTTGCCAGGGATCTATAATTCACCCCTCCACTTT	CASSLPGIYNSPLHF
NA	NA	TRBV6-1	TRBJ2-1	TGTGCCAGCAGTGAAGAAGTTGGGGCTTCCTACAATGAGCAGTTCTTC	CASSEEVGASYNEQFF
NA	few	TRBV15	TRBJ1-5	TGTGCCGTAACAGATAGCAATCAGCCCCAGCATTTT	CAVTDSNQPQHF
NA	NA	TRBV6-1	TRBJ1-2	TGTGCCAGCAGTGAAGGGGCAGTGGCCTATGGCTACACCTTC	CASSEGAVAYGYTF
NA	NA	TRBV6-5	TRBJ2-5	TGTGCCAGCTCTCGCGGGGTAGGGGAGACCCAGTACTTC	CASSRGVGETQYF
NA	NA	TRBV6-1	TRBJ2-3	TGTGCCAGCAAGGCGGGCTACGAGGATACGCAGTATTTT	CASKAGYEDTQYF
TRBD1	NA	TRBV5-1	TRBJ2-7	TGCGCCAGCAGCTTGGGGCCGGGACAGGGCTACGAGCAGTACTTC	CASSLGPGQGYEQYF
NA	NA	TRBV4-2	TRBJ2-3	TGTGCCAGCAGCCAACAAGCTGGCACGGCTAATCGGGGCACAGATACGCAGTATTTT	CASSQQAGTANRGTDTQYF
TRBD2	NA	TRBV27	TRBJ2-7	TGTGCCAGCAGTTTAGAGATAGCGGGAGGGCCGCAGTTCCCCTACGAGCAGTACTTC	CASSLEIAGGPQFPYEQYF
NA	NA	TRBV6-6	TRBJ1-3	TGTGCCAGCAGAGCAGGGTCTTCTGGAAACACCATATATTTT	CASRAGSSGNTIYF
NA	NA	TRBV5-4	TRBJ2-7	TGTGCCAGCAGCTTGGGCGGTAGCGGATCCTACGAGCAGTACTTC	CASSLGGSGSYEQYF
TRBD2	NA	TRBV27	TRBJ2-5	TGTGCCAGCAGTTTTCGTAGGGGACTAGTACAAGAGACCCAGTACTTC	CASSFRRGLVQETQYF
NA	NA	TRBV27	TRBJ1-2	TGTGCCAGCAGTAACGGGGTTGTACATGGCTACACCTTC	CASSNGVVHGYTF
NA	NA	TRBV7-7	TRBJ1-1	TGTGCCAGCAGCTTAGAAAGGGGCGCTGAAGCTTTCTTT	CASSLERGAEAFF